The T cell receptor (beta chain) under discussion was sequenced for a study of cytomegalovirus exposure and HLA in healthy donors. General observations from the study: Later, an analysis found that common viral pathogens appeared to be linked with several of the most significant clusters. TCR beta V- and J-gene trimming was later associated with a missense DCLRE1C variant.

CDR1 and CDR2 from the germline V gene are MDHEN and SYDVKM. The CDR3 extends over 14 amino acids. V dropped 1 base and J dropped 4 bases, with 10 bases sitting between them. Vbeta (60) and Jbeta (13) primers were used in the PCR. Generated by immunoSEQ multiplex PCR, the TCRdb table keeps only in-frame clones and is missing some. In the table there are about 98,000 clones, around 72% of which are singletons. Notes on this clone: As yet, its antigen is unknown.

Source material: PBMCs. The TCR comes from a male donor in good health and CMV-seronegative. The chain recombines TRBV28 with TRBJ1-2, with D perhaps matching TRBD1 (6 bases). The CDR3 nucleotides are TGTGCCAGCAGTTTATCAGGGGCTCTCTATGGCTACACCTTC. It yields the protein CASSLSGALYGYTF.